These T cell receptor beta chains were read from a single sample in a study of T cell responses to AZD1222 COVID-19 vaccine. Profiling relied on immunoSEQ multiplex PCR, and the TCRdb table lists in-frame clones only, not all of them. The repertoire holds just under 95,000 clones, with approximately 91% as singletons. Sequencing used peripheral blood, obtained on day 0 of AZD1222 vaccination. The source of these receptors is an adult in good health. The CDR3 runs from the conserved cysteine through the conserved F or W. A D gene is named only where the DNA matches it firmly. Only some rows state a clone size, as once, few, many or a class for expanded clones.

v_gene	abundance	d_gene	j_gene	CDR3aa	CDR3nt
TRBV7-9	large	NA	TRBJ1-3	CASSWRQVRSGNTIYF	TGTGCCAGCAGCTGGAGACAAGTACGCTCTGGAAACACCATATATTTT
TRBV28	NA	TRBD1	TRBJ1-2	CASSPRQGANYGYTF	TGTGCCAGCAGTCCAAGACAGGGGGCTAACTATGGCTACACCTTC
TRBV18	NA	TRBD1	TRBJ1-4	CASPDRGWIFGEKLFF	TGTGCCAGCCCGGACAGGGGGTGGATTTTTGGAGAAAAACTGTTTTTT
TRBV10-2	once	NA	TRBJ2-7	CASRQGGEQYF	TGCGCCAGCAGACAGGGCGGCGAGCAGTACTTC
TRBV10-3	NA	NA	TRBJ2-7	CAISELQGPYEQYF	TGTGCCATCAGTGAGCTCCAGGGGCCCTACGAGCAGTACTTC
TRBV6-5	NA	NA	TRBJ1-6	CASSQTGNDSPLHF	TGTGCCAGCAGCCAAACAGGGAATGATTCACCCCTCCACTTT
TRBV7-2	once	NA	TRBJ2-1	CASSLHRGANIWFF	TGTGCCAGCAGCTTGCACCGGGGGGCTAATATTTGGTTCTTC
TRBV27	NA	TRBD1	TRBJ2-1	CASSFDRALGQFF	TGTGCCAGCAGTTTTGACAGGGCGCTCGGGCAGTTCTTC
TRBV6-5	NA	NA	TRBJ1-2	CASRDRDIPNYGYTF	TGTGCCAGCAGAGACCGGGACATACCTAACTATGGCTACACCTTC
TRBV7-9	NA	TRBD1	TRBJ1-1	CASSFWTGLNTEAFF	TGTGCCAGCAGCTTTTGGACAGGGTTGAACACTGAAGCTTTCTTT
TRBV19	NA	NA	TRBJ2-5	CASSLLRGETQYF	TGTGCCAGTAGTCTCCTAAGAGGGGAGACCCAGTACTTC
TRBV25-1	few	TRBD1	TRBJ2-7	CASSPTGDSYEQYF	TGTGCCAGCAGCCCGACAGGGGACAGTTACGAGCAGTACTTC
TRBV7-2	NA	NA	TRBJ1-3	CASSLDIISGNTIYF	TGTGCCAGCAGCCTAGACATCATCTCTGGAAACACCATATATTTT
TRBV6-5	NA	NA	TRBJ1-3	CASSYGPDSGNTIYF	TGTGCCAGCAGTTACGGGCCTGACTCTGGAAACACCATATATTTT
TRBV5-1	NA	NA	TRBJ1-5	CASSLAGHSNQPQHF	TGCGCCAGCAGCTTGGCGGGACACTCCAATCAGCCCCAGCATTTT
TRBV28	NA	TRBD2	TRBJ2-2	CASSLAGTSGGAGELFF	TGTGCCAGCAGTTTAGCCGGGACTAGCGGGGGGGCCGGGGAGCTGTTTTTT
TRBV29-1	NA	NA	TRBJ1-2	CSVEPPEPLGGYTF	TGCAGCGTTGAACCCCCCGAGCCCCTCGGGGGCTACACCTTC
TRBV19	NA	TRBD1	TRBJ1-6	CASSILGGDRGDSPLHF	TGTGCCAGTAGTATCTTGGGAGGGGACAGGGGTGATTCACCCCTCCACTTT
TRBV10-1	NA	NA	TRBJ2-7	CASSPAINGRSRGTYEQYF	TGCGCCAGCAGTCCCGCAATAAACGGACGGTCAAGGGGGACCTACGAGCAGTACTTC
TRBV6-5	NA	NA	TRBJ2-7	CASSPYTYEQYF	TGTGCCAGCAGTCCCTATACTTACGAGCAGTACTTC
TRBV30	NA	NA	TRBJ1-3	CAWSSRLGSGNTIYF	TGTGCCTGGAGTTCACGCCTGGGGTCTGGAAACACCATATATTTT
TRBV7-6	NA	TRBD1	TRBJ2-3	CASKLGTGQTDTQYF	TGTGCCAGCAAGTTAGGGACAGGCCAGACAGATACGCAGTATTTT
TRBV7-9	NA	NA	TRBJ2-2	CASSHRAREKAYRELFF	TGTGCCAGCAGCCATAGGGCGAGAGAGAAGGCTTATCGGGAGCTGTTTTTT
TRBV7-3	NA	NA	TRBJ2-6	CASSLSRQVLSSGANVLTF	TGTGCCAGCAGCTTAAGTCGGCAGGTCTTATCCTCTGGGGCCAACGTCCTGACTTTC
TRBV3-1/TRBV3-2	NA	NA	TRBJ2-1	CASSSGPSSYNEQFF	TGTGCCAGCAGCTCCGGACCCAGCTCCTACAATGAGCAGTTCTTC
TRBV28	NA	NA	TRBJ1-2	CASTPGQGAYGYTF	TGTGCCAGCACCCCCGGGCAGGGAGCCTATGGCTACACCTTC
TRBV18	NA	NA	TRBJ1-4	CASSQQDSLGANEKLFF	TGTGCCAGCTCACAACAGGATTCCCTCGGGGCTAATGAAAAACTGTTTTTT
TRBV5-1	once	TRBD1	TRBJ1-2	CASSLEQGTGYGYTF	TGCGCCAGCAGCTTGGAGCAGGGGACAGGCTATGGCTACACCTTC
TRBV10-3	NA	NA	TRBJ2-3	CAISEARSTDTQYF	TGTGCCATCAGTGAGGCCCGAAGCACAGATACGCAGTATTTT
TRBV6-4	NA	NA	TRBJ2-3	CASSALGDTQYF	TGTGCCAGCAGTGCTCTAGGGGATACGCAGTATTTT
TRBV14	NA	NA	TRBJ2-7	CASSQGGYGYEQYF	TGTGCCAGCAGCCAAGGGGGGTACGGCTACGAGCAGTACTTC
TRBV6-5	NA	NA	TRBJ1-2	CASSYSAGFNYGYTF	TGTGCCAGCAGTTACTCAGCAGGGTTTAACTATGGCTACACCTTC